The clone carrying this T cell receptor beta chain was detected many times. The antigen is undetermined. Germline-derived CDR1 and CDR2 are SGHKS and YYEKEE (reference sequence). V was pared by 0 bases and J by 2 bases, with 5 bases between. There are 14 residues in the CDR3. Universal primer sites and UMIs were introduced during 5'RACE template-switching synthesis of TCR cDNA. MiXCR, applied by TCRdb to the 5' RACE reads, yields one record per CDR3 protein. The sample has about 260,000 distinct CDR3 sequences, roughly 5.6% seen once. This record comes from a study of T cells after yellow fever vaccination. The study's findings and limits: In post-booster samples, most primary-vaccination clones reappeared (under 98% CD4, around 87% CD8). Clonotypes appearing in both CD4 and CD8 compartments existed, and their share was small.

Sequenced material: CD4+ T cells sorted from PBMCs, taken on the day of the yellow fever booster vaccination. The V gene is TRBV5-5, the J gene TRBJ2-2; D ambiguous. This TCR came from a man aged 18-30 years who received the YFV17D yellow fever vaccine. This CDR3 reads CASSLGVNTGELFF. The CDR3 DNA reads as TGTGCCAGCAGCTTGGGGGTAAACACCGGGGAGCTGTTTTTT.